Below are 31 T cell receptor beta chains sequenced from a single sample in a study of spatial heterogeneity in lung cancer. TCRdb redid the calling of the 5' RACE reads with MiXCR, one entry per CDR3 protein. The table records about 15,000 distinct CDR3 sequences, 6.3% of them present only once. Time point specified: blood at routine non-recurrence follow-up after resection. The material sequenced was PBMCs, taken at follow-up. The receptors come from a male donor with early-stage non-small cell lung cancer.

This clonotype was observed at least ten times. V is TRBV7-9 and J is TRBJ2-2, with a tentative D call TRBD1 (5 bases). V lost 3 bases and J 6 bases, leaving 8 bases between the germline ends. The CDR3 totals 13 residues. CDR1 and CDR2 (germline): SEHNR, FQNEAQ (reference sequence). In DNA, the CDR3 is TGTGCCAGCAGCTTGGCAGGGTCCGGGGAGCTGTTTTTT. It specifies CASSLAGSGELFF.

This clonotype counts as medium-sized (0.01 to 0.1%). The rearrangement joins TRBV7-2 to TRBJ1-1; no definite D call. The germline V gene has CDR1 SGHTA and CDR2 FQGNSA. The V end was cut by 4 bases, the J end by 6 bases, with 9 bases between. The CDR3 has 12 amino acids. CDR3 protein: CASSSFSPEAFF. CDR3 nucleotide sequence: TGTGCCAGCAGCTCCTTTAGCCCTGAAGCTTTCTTT.

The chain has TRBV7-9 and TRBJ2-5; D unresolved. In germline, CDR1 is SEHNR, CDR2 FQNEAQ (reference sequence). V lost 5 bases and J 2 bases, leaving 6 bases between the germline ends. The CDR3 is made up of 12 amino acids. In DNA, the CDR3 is TGTGCCAGCAGCCAGTCACAAGAGACCCAGTACTTC. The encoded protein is CASSQSQETQYF.

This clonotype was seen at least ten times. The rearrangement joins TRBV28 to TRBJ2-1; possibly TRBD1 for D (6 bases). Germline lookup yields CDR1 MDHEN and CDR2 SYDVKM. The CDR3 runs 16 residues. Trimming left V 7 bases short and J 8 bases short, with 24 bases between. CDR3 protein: CASTIDTGLLSDEQFF. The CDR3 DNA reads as TGTGCCAGCACCATTGACACAGGGTTACTGTCCGATGAGCAGTTCTTC.

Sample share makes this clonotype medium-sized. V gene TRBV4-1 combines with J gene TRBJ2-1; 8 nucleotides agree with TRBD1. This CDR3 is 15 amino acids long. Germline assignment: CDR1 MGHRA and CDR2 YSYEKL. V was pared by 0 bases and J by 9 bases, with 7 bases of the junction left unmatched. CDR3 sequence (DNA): TGCGCCAGCAGCCAAGACCGAAACAGGGGGGTTGAGCAGTTCTTC. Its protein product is CASSQDRNRGVEQFF.

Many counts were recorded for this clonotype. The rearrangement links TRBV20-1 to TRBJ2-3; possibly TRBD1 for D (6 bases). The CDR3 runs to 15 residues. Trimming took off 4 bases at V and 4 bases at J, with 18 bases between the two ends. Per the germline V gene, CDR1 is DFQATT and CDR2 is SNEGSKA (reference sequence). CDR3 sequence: CSATRTGKLADTQYF. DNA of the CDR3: TGCAGTGCTACCCGAACAGGGAAATTAGCAGATACGCAGTATTTT.

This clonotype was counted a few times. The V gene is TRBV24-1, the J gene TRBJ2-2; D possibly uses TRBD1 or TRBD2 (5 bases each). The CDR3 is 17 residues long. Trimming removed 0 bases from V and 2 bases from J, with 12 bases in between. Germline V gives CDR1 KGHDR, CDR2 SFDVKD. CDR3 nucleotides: TGTGCCACCAGTGATTTGAGCCCCGGGGCAAACACCGGGGAGCTGTTTTTT. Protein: CATSDLSPGANTGELFF.

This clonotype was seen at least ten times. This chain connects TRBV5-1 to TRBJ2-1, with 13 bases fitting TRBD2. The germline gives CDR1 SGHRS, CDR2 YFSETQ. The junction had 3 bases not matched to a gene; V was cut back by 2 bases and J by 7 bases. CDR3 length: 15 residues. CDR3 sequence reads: CASSFGLAGVNEQFF. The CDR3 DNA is TGCGCCAGCAGCTTCGGACTAGCGGGAGTTAATGAGCAGTTCTTC.

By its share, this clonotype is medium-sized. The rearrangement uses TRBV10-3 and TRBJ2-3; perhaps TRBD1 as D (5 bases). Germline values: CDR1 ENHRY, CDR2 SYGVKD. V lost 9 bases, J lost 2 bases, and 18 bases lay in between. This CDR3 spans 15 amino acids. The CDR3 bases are TGTGCCATTGGACAAGGCACCGGGCCCACAGATACGCAGTATTTT. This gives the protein CAIGQGTGPTDTQYF.

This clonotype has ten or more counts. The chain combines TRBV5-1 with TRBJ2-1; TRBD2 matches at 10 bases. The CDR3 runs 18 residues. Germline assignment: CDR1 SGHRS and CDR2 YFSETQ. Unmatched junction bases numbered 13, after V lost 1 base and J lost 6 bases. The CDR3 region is CASSLILAGALDGNEQFF. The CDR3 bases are TGCGCCAGCAGCTTGATCCTAGCGGGAGCGCTGGACGGCAATGAGCAGTTCTTC.

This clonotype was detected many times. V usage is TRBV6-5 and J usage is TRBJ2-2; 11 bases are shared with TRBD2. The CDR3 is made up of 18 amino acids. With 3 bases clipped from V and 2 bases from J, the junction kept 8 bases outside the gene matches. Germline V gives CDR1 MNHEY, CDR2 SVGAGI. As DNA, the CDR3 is TGTGCCAGCAGTTATAGTAGCGGGAGGGCCGAAAACACCGGGGAGCTGTTTTTT. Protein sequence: CASSYSSGRAENTGELFF.

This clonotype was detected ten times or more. For the CDR3, the DNA is TGTGCCAGCAGCCCCCAGTGGGACTCCTACAATGAGCAGTTCTTC. This sequence encodes CASSPQWDSYNEQFF. The chain combines TRBV5-4 with TRBJ2-1; no clear D. Germline V gives CDR1 SGHNT, CDR2 YYREEE (reference sequence). CDR3 length: 15 residues. V lost 4 bases and J 0 bases, leaving 11 bases between the germline ends.

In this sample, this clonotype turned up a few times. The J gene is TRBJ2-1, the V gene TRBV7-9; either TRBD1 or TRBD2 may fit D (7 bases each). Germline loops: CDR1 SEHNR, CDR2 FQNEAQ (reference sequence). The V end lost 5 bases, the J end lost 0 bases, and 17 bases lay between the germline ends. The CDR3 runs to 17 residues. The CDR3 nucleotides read TGTGCCAGCAGCCCCCACCCCAGGGGGGGCTCCTACAATGAGCAGTTCTTC. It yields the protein CASSPHPRGGSYNEQFF. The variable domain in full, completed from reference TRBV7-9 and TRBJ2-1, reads DTGVSQNPRHKITKRGQNVTFRCDPISEHNRLYWYRQTLGQGPEFLTYFQNEAQLEKSRLLSDRFSAERPKGSFSTLEIQRTEQGDSAMYLCASSPHPRGGSYNEQFFGPGTRLTVL.

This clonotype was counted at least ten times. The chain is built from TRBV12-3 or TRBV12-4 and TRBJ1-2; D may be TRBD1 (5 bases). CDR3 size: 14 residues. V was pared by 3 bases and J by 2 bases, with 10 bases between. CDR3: CASSFRDLNYGYTF. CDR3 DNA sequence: TGTGCCAGCAGTTTCAGGGATTTGAACTATGGCTACACCTTC.

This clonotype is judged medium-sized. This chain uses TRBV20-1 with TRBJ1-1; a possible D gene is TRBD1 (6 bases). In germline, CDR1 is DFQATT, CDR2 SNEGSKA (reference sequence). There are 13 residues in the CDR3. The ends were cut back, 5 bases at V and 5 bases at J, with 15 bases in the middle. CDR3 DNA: TGCAGTGCTGCCCGCGGGGGGCGGACTGAAGCTTTCTTT. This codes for CSAARGGRTEAFF.

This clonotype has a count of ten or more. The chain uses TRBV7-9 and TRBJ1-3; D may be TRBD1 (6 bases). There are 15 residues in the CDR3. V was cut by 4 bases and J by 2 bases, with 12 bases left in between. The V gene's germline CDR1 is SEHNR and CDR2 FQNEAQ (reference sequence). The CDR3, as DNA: TGTGCCAGCAGCTATATACAGGGCACTGGAAACACCATATATTTT. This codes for CASSYIQGTGNTIYF.

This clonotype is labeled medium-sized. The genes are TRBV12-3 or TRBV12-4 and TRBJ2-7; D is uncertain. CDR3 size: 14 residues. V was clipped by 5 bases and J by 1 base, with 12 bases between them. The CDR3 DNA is TGTGCCAGCAGTCCCGCCCCGTCTTCCTACGAGCAGTACTTC. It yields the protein CASSPAPSSYEQYF.

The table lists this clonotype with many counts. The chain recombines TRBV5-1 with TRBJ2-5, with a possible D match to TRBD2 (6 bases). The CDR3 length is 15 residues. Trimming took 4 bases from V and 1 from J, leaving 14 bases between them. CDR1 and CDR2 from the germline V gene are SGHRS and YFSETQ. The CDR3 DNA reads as TGCGCCAGCAGCGGGCAGGGAGGACCCCAAGAGACCCAGTACTTC. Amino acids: CASSGQGGPQETQYF.

CDR3 in amino acids: CASSLQGSSYEQYF. The CDR3 region has the DNA TGTGCCAGCAGCTTGCAAGGGTCCTCCTACGAGCAGTACTTC. V is TRBV5-4 and J is TRBJ2-7, with D uncertain. Trimming took off 1 base at V and 0 bases at J, with 8 bases between the two ends. Germline V CDR1 and CDR2: SGHNT, YYREEE (reference sequence). The CDR3 extends over 14 amino acids.

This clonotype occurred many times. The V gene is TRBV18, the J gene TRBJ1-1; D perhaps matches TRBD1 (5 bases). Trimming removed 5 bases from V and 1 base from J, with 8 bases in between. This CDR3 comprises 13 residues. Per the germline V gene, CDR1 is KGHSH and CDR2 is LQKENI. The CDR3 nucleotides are TGTGCCAGCTCATTACAGGCGAACACTGAAGCTTTCTTT. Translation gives CASSLQANTEAFF.

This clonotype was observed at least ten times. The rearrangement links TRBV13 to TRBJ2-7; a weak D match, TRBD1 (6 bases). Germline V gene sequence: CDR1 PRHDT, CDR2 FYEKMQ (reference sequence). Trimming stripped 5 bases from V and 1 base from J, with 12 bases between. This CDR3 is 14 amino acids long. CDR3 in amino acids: CASSAQGWSYEQYF. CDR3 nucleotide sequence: TGTGCCAGCAGCGCCCAGGGGTGGTCCTACGAGCAGTACTTC.

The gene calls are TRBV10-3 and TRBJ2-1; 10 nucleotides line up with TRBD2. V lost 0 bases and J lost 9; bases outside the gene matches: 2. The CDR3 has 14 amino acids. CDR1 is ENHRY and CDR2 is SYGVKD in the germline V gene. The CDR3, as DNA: TGTGCCATCAGTGAGTCGGCTAGCGGGAGTGAGCAGTTCTTC. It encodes CAISESASGSEQFF.

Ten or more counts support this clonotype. The CDR3 DNA is TGTGCCAGCAGCCCAGGGGGCCACACTGAAGCTTTCTTT. Translating gives CASSPGGHTEAFF. The gene calls are TRBV6-5 and TRBJ1-1; 8 bases fit TRBD1. This CDR3 is 13 amino acids long. The germline gives CDR1 MNHEY, CDR2 SVGAGI. With 6 bases clipped from V and 3 bases from J, the junction kept 3 bases outside the gene matches.

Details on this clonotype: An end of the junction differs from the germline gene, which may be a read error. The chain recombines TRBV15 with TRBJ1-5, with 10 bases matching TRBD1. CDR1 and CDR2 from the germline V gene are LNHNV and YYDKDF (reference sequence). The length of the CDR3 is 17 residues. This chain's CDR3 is CGTSREGTGVSNQPQHF. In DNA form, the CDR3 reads TGTGGCACCAGCAGAGAAGGGACAGGGGTTAGCAATCAGCCCCAGCATTTT.

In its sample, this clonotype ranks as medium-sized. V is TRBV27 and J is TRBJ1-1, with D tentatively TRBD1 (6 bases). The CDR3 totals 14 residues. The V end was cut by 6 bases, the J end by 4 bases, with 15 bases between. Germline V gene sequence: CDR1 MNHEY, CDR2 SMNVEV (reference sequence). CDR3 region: CASSRDTLGTEAFF. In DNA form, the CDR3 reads TGTGCCAGCAGCCGGGACACCTTGGGCACTGAAGCTTTCTTT.

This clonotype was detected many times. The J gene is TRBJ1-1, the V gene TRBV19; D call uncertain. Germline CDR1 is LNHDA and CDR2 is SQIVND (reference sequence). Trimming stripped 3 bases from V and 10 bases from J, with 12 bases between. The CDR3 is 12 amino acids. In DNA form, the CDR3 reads TGTGCCAGTAGTATGCGGGAATCTGCAGCTTTCTTT. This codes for CASSMRESAAFF.

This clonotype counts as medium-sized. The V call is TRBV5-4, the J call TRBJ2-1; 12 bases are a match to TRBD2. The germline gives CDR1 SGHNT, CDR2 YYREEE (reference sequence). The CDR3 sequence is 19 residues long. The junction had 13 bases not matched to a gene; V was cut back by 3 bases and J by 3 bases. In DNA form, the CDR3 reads TGTGCCAGCAGCTCCCCCAGTAAAGGACTAGCGGGACGCTACAATGAGCAGTTCTTC. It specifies CASSSPSKGLAGRYNEQFF. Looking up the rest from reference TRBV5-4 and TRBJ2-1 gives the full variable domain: ETGVTQSPTHLIKTRGQQVTLRCSSQSGHNTVSWYQQALGQGPQFIFQYYREEENGRGNFPPRFSGLQFPNYSSELNVNALELDDSALYLCASSSPSKGLAGRYNEQFFGPGTRLTVL.

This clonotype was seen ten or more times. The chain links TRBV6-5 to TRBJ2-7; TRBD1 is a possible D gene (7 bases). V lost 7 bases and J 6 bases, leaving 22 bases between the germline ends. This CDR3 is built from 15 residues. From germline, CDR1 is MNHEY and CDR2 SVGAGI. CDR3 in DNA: TGTGCCAGCACCCCCATGGAGGGGGCACGTGGCGAGCAGTACTTC. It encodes CASTPMEGARGEQYF.

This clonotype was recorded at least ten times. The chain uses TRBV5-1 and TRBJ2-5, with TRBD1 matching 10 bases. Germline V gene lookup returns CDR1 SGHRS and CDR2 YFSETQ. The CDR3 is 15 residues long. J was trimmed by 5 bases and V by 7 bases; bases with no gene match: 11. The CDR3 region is CASSTGTGVRETQYF. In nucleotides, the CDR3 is TGCGCCAGCTCAACCGGGACAGGGGTCCGGGAGACCCAGTACTTC.

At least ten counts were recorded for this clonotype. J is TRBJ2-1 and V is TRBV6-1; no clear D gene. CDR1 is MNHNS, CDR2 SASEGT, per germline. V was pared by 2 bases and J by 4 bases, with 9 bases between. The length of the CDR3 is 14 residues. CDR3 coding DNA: TGTGCCAGCAGTGAAATCCACGGATACAATGAGCAGTTCTTC. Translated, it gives CASSEIHGYNEQFF.

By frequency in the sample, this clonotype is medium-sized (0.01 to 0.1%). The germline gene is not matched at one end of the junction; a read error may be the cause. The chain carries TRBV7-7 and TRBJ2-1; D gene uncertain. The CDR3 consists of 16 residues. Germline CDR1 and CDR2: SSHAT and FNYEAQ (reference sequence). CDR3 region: CASSLRAPSSYNEQFF. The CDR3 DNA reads TGTGCTAGCAGCTTGCGAGCGCCCAGCTCCTACAATGAGCAGTTCTTC.